The source of this T cell receptor beta chain is a study of cytomegalovirus exposure and HLA in healthy donors (dated by TCRdb to 2017 to 2019). At the level of the whole study: A later analysis indicated that the roughly 120 validation repertoires were generated on the platform also employed for the 700 or so repertoires of the first cohort. The aim of the study was to test whether cataloging public T cell receptors could identify signatures of past pathogen exposure. In addition to the first cohort of 500 to 850 subjects, a separate validation cohort of 120 different subjects was used. The study combined high-throughput TCR immunosequencing, statistical association of individual TCRs with disease status, and machine learning to predict cytomegalovirus infection status. Results and caveats for the whole study, not just this receptor: The validation cohort had no HLA typing available for a later analysis, so co-occurrence within that cohort was assessed over all 120 or so repertoires. The classifier was reported to diagnose cytomegalovirus status with high specificity and sensitivity in both the original and validation cohorts. Across donors, most TCR sequences were observed very rarely, whereas some public TCRs were present in many individuals. A total of fewer than 200 TCR beta chains were listed by the study as associated with cytomegalovirus. A few of the identified cytomegalovirus-associated TCR beta chains were confirmed in vitro to be specific for cytomegalovirus antigens. According to the authors, the approach could potentially be generalized to other disease states and immunological phenotypes. In a later analysis, TCRs clustered in the first cohort were found to also tend to co-occur in the 110 or so validation repertoires, with approximately 94% of cluster scores above 0.

Separate from the approximately 670-subject first cohort, the validation cohort of 120 subjects was the group to which the donors belonged. Spanning cysteine to phenylalanine, the CDR3 consists of 15 amino acids. The entry retains the CDR3 DNA only, 45 bases that are in frame from base 1. For CDR1 and CDR2, the germline V gene lists MDHEN and SYDVKM. Cut back by 3 bases and 1 base, the V and J ends lie 12 bases apart. To prepare the library, the immunoSEQ multiplex PCR assay was applied. On the study's bioinformatics: A statistical classification framework was developed to diagnose cytomegalovirus status using the catalog of TCR beta chain sequences. TCRdb mirrors the immuneACCESS table, restricted to in-frame sequences. Some clones are absent from its copies; in checked studies, under half trace to an unresolved V gene, and the reason for the others is unknown. V and J calls and clone size follow that table, whereas D and trimming were derived from the DNA. This sample is represented by about 130,000 clones; roughly 95% of them were singletons. The top ten hold approximately 1.5% of the sample.

Note on this clone: Its antigen has not been determined. Base qualities are missing; no much larger clone stands one base away.

Sequenced input: PBMCs. This TCR derives from a young man in good health and CMV-seronegative. The chain joins TRBV28 to TRBJ1-2; TRBD1 is possibly the D segment (5 matching bases). The CDR3 is CASSLGREVNYGYTF. Here is the DNA: TGTGCCAGCAGTTTGGGCAGGGAAGTTAACTATGGCTACACCTTC.